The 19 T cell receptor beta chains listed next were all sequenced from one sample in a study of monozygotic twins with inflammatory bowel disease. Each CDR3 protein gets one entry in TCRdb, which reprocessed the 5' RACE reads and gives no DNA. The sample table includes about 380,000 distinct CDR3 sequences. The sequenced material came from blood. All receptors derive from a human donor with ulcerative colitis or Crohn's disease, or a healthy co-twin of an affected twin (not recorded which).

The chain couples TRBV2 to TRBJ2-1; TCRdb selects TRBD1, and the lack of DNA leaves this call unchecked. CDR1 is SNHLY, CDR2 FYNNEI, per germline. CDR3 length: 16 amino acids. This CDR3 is CASSEPGGIPYNEQFF.

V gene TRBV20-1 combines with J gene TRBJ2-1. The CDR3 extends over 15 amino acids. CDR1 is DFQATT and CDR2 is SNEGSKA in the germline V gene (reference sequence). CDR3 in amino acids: CSARMDRGSYNEQFF.

CDR3: CATAAGKDRGPAIKYEQYF. V and J are TRBV6-2 or TRBV6-3 and TRBJ2-7; the D call from TCRdb, TRBD1, cannot be confirmed without DNA. The CDR3 totals 19 residues. In germline, CDR1 is MNHEY, CDR2 SVGEGT.

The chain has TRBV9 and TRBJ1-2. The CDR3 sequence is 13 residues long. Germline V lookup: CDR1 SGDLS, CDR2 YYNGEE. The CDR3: CASSVRISYGYTF.

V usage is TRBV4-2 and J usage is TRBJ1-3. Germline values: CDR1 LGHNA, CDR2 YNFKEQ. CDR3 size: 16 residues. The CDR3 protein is CASSEKGLVDGNTIYF.

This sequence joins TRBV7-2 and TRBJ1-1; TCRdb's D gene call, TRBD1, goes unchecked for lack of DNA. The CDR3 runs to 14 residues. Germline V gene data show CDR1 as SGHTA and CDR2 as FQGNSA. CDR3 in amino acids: CASSFGTGKGEAFF. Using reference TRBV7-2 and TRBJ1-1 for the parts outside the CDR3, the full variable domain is GAGVSQSPSNKVTEKGKDVELRCDPISGHTALYWYRQSLGQGLEFLIYFQGNSAPDKSGLPSDRFSAERTGGSVSTLTIQRTQQEDSAVYLCASSFGTGKGEAFFGQGTRLTVV.

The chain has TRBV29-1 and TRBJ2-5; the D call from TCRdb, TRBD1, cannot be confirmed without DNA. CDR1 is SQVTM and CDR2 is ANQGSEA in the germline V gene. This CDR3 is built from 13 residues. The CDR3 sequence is CSVDFRVQETQYF. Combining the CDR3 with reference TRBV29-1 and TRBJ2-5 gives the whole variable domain SAVISQKPSRDICQRGTSLTIQCQVDSQVTMMFWYRQQPGQSLTLIATANQGSEATYESGFVIDKFPISRPNLTFSTLTVSNMSPEDSSIYLCSVDFRVQETQYFGPGTRLLVL.

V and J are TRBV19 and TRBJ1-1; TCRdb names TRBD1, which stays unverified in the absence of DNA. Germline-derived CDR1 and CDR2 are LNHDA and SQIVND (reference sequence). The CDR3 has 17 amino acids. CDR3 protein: CASSTLKSGQLNTEAFF.

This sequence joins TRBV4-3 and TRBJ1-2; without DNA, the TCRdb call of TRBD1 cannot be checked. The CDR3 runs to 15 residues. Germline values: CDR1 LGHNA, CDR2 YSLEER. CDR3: CASSLQELDPYGYTF.

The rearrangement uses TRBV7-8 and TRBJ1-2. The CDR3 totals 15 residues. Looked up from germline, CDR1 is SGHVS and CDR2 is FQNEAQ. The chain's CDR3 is CASSLVGLANYGYTF.

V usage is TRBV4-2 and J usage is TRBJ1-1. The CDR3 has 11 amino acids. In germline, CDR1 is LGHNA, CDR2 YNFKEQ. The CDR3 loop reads CASGRNTEAFF.

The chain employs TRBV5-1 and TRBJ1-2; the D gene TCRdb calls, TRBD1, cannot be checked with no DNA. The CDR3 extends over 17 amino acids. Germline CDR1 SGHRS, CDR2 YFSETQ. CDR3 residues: CASSFGGMGGPGYGYTF.

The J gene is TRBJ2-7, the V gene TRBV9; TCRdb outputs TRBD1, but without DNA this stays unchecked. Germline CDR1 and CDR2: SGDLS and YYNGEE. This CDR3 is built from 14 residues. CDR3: CASPGDTYSYEQYF.

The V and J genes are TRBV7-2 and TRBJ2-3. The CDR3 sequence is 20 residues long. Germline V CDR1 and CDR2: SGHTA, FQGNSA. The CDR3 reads CASSSKGRTVLIGTTDTQYF.

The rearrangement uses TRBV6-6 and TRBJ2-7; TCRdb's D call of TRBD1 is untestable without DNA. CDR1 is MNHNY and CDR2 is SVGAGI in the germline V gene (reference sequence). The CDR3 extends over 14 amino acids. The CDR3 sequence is CASSSDPGAYEQYF.

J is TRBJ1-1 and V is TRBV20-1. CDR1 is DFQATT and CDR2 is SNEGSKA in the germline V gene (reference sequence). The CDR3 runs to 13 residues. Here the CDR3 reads CSAKGWEGTEACF.

The CDR3 sequence: CASSLSRTSDTQYF. This sequence joins TRBV7-9 and TRBJ2-3. Germline values: CDR1 SEHNR, CDR2 FQNEAQ (reference sequence). The CDR3 is 14 residues long.

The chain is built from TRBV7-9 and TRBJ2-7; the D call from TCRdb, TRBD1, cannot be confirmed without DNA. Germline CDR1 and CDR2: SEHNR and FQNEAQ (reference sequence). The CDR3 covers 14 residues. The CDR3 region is CASSPPGISYEQYF.

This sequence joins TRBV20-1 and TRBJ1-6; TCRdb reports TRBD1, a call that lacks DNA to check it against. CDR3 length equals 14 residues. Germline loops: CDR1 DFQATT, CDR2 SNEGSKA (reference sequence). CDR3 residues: CSAQLTGVNSPLHF.